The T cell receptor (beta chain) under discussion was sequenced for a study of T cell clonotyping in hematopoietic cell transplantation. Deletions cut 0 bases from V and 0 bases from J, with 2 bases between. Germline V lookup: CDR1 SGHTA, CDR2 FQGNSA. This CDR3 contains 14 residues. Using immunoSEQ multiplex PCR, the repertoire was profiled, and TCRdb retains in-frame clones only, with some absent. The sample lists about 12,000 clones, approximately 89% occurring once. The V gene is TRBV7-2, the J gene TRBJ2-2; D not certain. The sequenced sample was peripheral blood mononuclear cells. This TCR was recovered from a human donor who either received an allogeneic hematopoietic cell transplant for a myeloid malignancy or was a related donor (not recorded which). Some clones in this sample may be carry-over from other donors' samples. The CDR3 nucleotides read TGTGCCAGCAGCTTAGCTCCGAACACCGGGGAGCTGTTTTTT. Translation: CASSLAPNTGELFF.